These 21 T cell receptor beta chains were all obtained from the same sample, sequenced in a study of T cell repertoires in cytomegalovirus infection. TCRdb fed the reads into MiXCR, producing one record per CDR3 protein. The sample has 600,000 to 800,000 distinct CDR3 sequences; around 24% are singletons. Sample: CD8+ T cells from PBMCs. The origin of the receptors is a human donor in good health (CMV status not recorded). Some clones in this sample may be carry-over from other donors' samples.

This clonotype has only one observation. The V gene is TRBV6-6, the J gene TRBJ1-1, with 7 bases that match TRBD1. Germline V lookup: CDR1 MNHNY, CDR2 SVGAGI (reference sequence). The CDR3 length is 15 residues. The V and J ends lost 2 bases and 3 bases, in that order; junction bases with no gene match: 6. In DNA, the CDR3 is TGTGCCAGCAGTTACGGCCCAGGGGGGGACACTGAAGCTTTCTTT. Translation: CASSYGPGGDTEAFF.

This clonotype was detected only a few times. The CDR3 nucleotides read TGCGCCAGCAGCCAAGGAAACCTAGCGGGGGATCGGGAGCAGTTCTTC. Translating gives CASSQGNLAGDREQFF. This rearrangement joins TRBV4-1 to TRBJ2-1; 10 nucleotides agree with TRBD2. Germline V gene data show CDR1 as MGHRA and CDR2 as YSYEKL. With 1 base clipped from V and 10 bases from J, the junction kept 10 bases outside the gene matches. The CDR3 sequence is 16 residues long.

There are a few counts of this clonotype. V gene TRBV13 combines with J gene TRBJ2-3; TRBD1 might be the D (5 bases). Trimming took off 3 bases at V and 6 bases at J, with 13 bases between the two ends. The CDR3 extends over 14 amino acids. CDR1 PRHDT and CDR2 FYEKMQ come from the germline V gene (reference sequence). The CDR3 nucleotides read TGTGCCAGCAGCTTGGGGCTAGAAGGGGATACGCAGTATTTT. It translates to CASSLGLEGDTQYF.

This clonotype was observed many times. The chain recombines TRBV7-9 with TRBJ2-2; 8 bases map to TRBD1. Per germline, CDR1 SEHNR and CDR2 FQNEAQ (reference sequence). Losses at the gene ends were 5 bases for V and 4 bases for J; bases not matched to a gene: 9. There are 16 residues in the CDR3. CDR3: CASSARQGPATGELFF. For the CDR3, the DNA is TGTGCCAGCAGCGCGCGACAGGGGCCGGCCACCGGGGAGCTGTTTTTT.

A single count supports this clonotype. This sequence joins TRBV19 and TRBJ1-4; 7 bases line up with TRBD1. CDR1 and CDR2 (germline): LNHDA, SQIVND (reference sequence). V shed 10 bases, J shed 7 bases, and the junction held 12 bases outside the gene matches. This CDR3 contains 14 residues. The CDR3 loop reads CATLPRDSLEKLFF. CDR3 nucleotide sequence: TGTGCCACCCTTCCCCGGGACAGCCTTGAAAAACTGTTTTTT.

This clonotype was counted between two and nine times. The J gene is TRBJ2-2, the V gene TRBV2, with 8 bases lining up with TRBD1. V trimming: 6 bases; J trimming: 3 bases; junction bases outside the gene matches: 3. Germline lookup yields CDR1 SNHLY and CDR2 FYNNEI. The CDR3 spans 14 residues. Written as DNA, the CDR3 is TGTGCCAGCAGGACAGGGGAGTACACCGGGGAGCTGTTTTTT. Its translation: CASRTGEYTGELFF.

CDR3 in DNA: TGCAGTGCTAGAGATCGGGGGGCTTCCTCCTCCTACGAGCAGTACGTC. Encoded protein: CSARDRGASSSYEQYV. The chain has TRBV20-1 and TRBJ2-7, with D perhaps TRBD2 (7 bases). There are 16 residues in the CDR3. The germline V gene encodes CDR1 DFQATT and CDR2 SNEGSKA (reference sequence). V lost 0 bases and J lost 0, with 15 bases in between.

This sequence joins TRBV6-2 or TRBV6-3 and TRBJ1-1; a possible D gene is TRBD1 (6 bases). The CDR3 spans 13 residues. Per germline, CDR1 MNHEY and CDR2 SVGEGT. V was shortened by 5 bases and J by 8 bases, with 15 bases between the two germline ends. The CDR3 protein is CASSDPGQPEAFF. CDR3 in DNA: TGTGCCAGCAGTGACCCAGGACAGCCCGAAGCTTTCTTT.

This clonotype was seen at least ten times. This sequence joins TRBV6-5 and TRBJ1-6; 7 bases are a match to TRBD1. The CDR3 consists of 18 residues. J gave up 0 bases and V 1 base, and 6 bases lay outside the gene matches. The germline gives CDR1 MNHEY, CDR2 SVGAGI. The CDR3: CASSYWGQLSSYNSPLHF. The CDR3 coding sequence is TGTGCCAGCAGTTACTGGGGACAGCTTAGCTCCTATAATTCACCCCTCCACTTT.

Here the CDR3 reads CATLLILGTKNTEAFF. CDR3 coding DNA: TGTGCCACTTTATTAATTTTAGGGACAAAGAACACTGAAGCTTTCTTT. The rearrangement joins TRBV6-5 to TRBJ1-1, with D possibly being TRBD1 (6 bases). Trimming removed 10 bases at V and 1 base at J, with 22 bases between. The CDR3 length is 16 residues. The germline CDR1 and CDR2 sequences are MNHEY and SVGAGI.

There are many counts of this clonotype. The V and J genes are TRBV7-9 and TRBJ1-1; D gene unclear. CDR1 SEHNR and CDR2 FQNEAQ come from the germline V gene (reference sequence). The CDR3 loop spans 15 amino acids. V lost 1 base to trimming and J lost 1 base, with 10 bases between them. DNA for the CDR3: TGTGCCAGCAGCTTAGGCAAGGGAGGGAACACTGAAGCTTTCTTT. Its translation is CASSLGKGGNTEAFF.

The chain is built from TRBV10-3 and TRBJ2-1, with a tentative D call TRBD1 (6 bases). CDR3 length equals 14 residues. CDR1 and CDR2 from the germline V gene are ENHRY and SYGVKD. V was trimmed by 4 bases and J by 3 bases, leaving 10 bases between them. The CDR3: CAISGNRDYNEQFF. The CDR3 DNA follows: TGTGCCATCAGTGGCAACAGGGACTACAATGAGCAGTTCTTC.

At least ten counts were recorded for this clonotype. The chain combines TRBV6-1 with TRBJ2-6; D not resolved. CDR1 is MNHNS, CDR2 SASEGT, per germline. Trimming took off 0 bases at V and 3 bases at J, with 9 bases between the two ends. This CDR3 is built from 16 residues. Written as DNA, the CDR3 is TGTGCCAGCAGTGAAGCGTTTGGCGGTGGGGCCAACGTCCTGACTTTC. Its protein is CASSEAFGGGANVLTF.

This clonotype was detected only once. The chain employs TRBV23-1 and TRBJ1-2; tentative D call: TRBD1 (5 bases). TRBV23-1 is sorted into the ORF group, with uncertain function. Trimming took 1 base from V and 3 from J, leaving 18 bases between them. The CDR3 has 17 amino acids. CDR3 amino acids: CASSQWGPGFEHYGYTF. Written as DNA, the CDR3 is TGCGCCAGCAGTCAATGGGGTCCAGGGTTTGAACACTATGGCTACACCTTC.

The table lists this clonotype with many counts. This sequence joins TRBV7-6 and TRBJ2-4; D perhaps matches TRBD1 (6 bases). CDR1 SGHVS and CDR2 FNYEAQ come from the germline V gene. V was cut by 4 bases and J by 6 bases, with 13 bases left in between. CDR3 length equals 14 residues. CDR3 sequence: CASSWSRDTNIQYF. CDR3 DNA sequence: TGTGCCAGCAGCTGGAGCCGGGACACAAACATTCAGTACTTC.

The rearrangement uses TRBV7-9 and TRBJ2-1; possibly TRBD1 for D (6 bases). The germline CDR1 and CDR2 sequences are SEHNR and FQNEAQ (reference sequence). Trimming removed 1 base at V and 6 bases at J, with 13 bases between. There are 15 residues in the CDR3. The chain's CDR3 is CASSLVTGWGNEQFF. The CDR3, as DNA: TGTGCCAGCAGCTTAGTCACAGGGTGGGGCAATGAGCAGTTCTTC.

The chain recombines TRBV12-3 or TRBV12-4 with TRBJ1-2; D gene uncertain. The V and J ends lost 10 bases and 10 bases respectively, with 13 bases between them. The CDR3 totals 10 residues. CDR3 sequence (DNA): TGTGCCACCGGGCAACTTTACTACACCTTC. It specifies CATGQLYYTF.

The chain employs TRBV7-4 and TRBJ2-1; possible D gene TRBD2, 5 bases. This CDR3 contains 13 residues. The V and J ends lost 4 bases and 13 bases respectively, with 17 bases between them. From germline, CDR1 is SGHVT and CDR2 SQSDAQ. Here the CDR3 DNA reads TGTGCCAGCAGCTCCGCCAGCGCACCGGGACAGTTCTTC. It yields the protein CASSSASAPGQFF.

This clonotype was recorded at least ten times. The rearrangement joins TRBV7-9 to TRBJ2-1; D remains unclear. Germline assignment: CDR1 SEHNR and CDR2 FQNEAQ (reference sequence). The CDR3 consists of 12 residues. Between the trimmed V and J ends, which lost 1 base and 15 bases, there was a span of 13 bases. The CDR3 reads CASSLGHGPWFF. The CDR3 coding sequence is TGTGCCAGCAGCTTAGGTCATGGACCGTGGTTCTTC.

The chain links TRBV2 to TRBJ1-6; no clear D gene. Germline V gives CDR1 SNHLY, CDR2 FYNNEI. Between the trimmed V and J ends, which lost 6 bases and 9 bases, there was a span of 15 bases. The CDR3 consists of 14 residues. CDR3 coding DNA: TGTGCCAGCAGCGTTACAGATGTTGGTTCACCCCTCCACTTT. Translated: CASSVTDVGSPLHF. Based on the CDR3 plus reference TRBV2 and TRBJ1-6, the full variable domain is EPEVTQTPSHQVTQMGQEVILRCVPISNHLYFYWYRQILGQKVEFLVSFYNNEISEKSEIFDDQFSVERPDGSNFTLKIRSTKLEDSAMYFCASSVTDVGSPLHFGNGTRLTVT.

This clonotype was counted a few times. This chain joins TRBV25-1 and TRBJ2-1; 7 bases align to TRBD2. Trimming took 1 base from V and 3 from J; bases not matched to a gene: 6. The CDR3 is 16 residues long. Looked up from germline, CDR1 is MGHDK and CDR2 is SYGVNS. In DNA, the CDR3 is TGTGCCAGCAGTGAATGGGGAGGGGACTTCTACAATGAGCAGTTCTTC. Translation gives CASSEWGGDFYNEQFF. The whole variable domain, remainder taken from reference TRBV25-1 and TRBJ2-1, is EADIYQTPRYLVIGTGKKITLECSQTMGHDKMYWYQQDPGMELHLIHYSYGVNSTEKGDLSSESTVSRIRTEHFPLTLESARPSHTSQYLCASSEWGGDFYNEQFFGPGTRLTVL.